This TCR beta chain derives from a study of T cells in women clearing cervical HPV infection. Overall study context: No precancer developed; the control's incident HPV16 infection cleared within 12 months. Findings and limits, study-wide: TRBV6-7 relative abundance averaged roughly 0.1% in cases and about 0.15% in controls. CIN3+ cases had significantly higher TCR richness than controls; evenness did not differ.

Generated by immunoSEQ multiplex PCR, the TCRdb table keeps only in-frame clones and is missing some. The sample's table shows around 19,000 clones. Concerning this clone: Antigen specificity is unknown. The read ends 3 residues shy of where the CDR3 ends; the end is completed using the germline J gene.

The CDR3 is made up of 15 amino acids. V was trimmed by 1 base and J by 1 base, leaving 9 bases between them. Germline V gene data show CDR1 as PRHDT and CDR2 as FYEKMQ (reference sequence). This sequence originates from a woman aged 18 to 75 with a cervical HPV16 infection that either progressed to CIN3+ or cleared (not recorded which). This chain connects TRBV13 to TRBJ2-3; maybe TRBD2 (5 bases). Specimen: blood buffy coat. This CDR3 is CASSLVRGGTDTQYF. CDR3 DNA, as far as it was read: TGTGCCAGCAGCTTAGTCCGGGGTGGCACAGATACG.